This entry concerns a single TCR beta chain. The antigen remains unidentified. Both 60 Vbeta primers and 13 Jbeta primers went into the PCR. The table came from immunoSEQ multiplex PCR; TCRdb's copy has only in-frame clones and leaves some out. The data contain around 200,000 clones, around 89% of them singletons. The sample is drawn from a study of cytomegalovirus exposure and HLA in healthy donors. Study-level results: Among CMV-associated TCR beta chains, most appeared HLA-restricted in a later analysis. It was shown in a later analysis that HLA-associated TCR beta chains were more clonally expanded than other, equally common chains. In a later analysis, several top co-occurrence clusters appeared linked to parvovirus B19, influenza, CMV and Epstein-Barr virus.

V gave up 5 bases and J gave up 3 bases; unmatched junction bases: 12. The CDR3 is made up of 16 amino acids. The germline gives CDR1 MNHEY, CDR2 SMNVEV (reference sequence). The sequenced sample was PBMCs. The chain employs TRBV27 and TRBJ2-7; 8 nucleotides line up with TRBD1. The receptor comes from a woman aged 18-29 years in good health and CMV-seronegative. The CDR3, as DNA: TGTGCCAGCAGTCCTATCCAATGGACAGGGAACTACGAGCAGTACTTC. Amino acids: CASSPIQWTGNYEQYF.